The clone carrying this TCR beta chain has a handful of counts. Its antigen is still unknown. CDR1 and CDR2 from the germline V gene are DFQATT and SNEGSKA (reference sequence). The CDR3 sequence is 15 residues long. V was shortened by 3 bases and J by 0 bases, with 14 bases between the two germline ends. The data belong to a study of early T cells in non-severe SARS-CoV-2 infection. Whole-study context: Unsorted whole-blood RNA was sequenced in bulk, leaving chains unpaired.

Researchers tagged individual cDNA molecules with unique molecular identifiers. TCRdb called the 5' RACE reads again in MiXCR, with one record for every CDR3 protein. The profile covers tens of thousands of distinct CDR3 sequences, with 10% appearing a single time and around 6% taken by the ten largest. Whole-study findings and limits: Matching with VDJdb favored anti-spike CD8 responses (missing private and CD4 specificities).

Sequencing was carried out using whole blood. The chain links TRBV20-1 to TRBJ1-1; D is unresolved. The sequence was collected from an adult who was a healthcare worker with PCR-confirmed SARS-CoV-2 infection or an uninfected control (not recorded which). The CDR3, as DNA: TGCAGTGCTAGGGACGGTAGGTCTTTGAACACTGAAGCTTTCTTT. Its translation is CSARDGRSLNTEAFF.